This T cell receptor beta chain comes out of a study of T cell responses to AZD1222 COVID-19 vaccine. Study results and caveats: Repertoires were obtained only post-peak T cell response. White British people made up most donors, females outnumbered males, and clonal diversity was possibly underestimated. Recipients of AZD1222 seropositive at baseline numbered only five or six.

The method was immunoSEQ multiplex PCR; TCRdb's version includes in-frame clones alone and lacks a portion of them. The sample records 50,000 to 75,000 clones, roughly 89% being singletons. Regarding this clone: What it binds is unknown.

Germline CDR1 and CDR2: SGHTA and FQGNSA. The CDR3 totals 15 residues. The ends were cut back, 0 bases at V and 4 bases at J, with 10 bases in the middle. The V call is TRBV7-2, the J call TRBJ2-1; D is perhaps TRBD2 (6 bases). The receptor was derived from an adult who received the AZD1222 COVID-19 vaccine. Source: peripheral blood, taken 28 days after the second AZD1222 dose. The CDR3 here is CASSLAGGRYNEQFF. CDR3 sequence (DNA): TGTGCCAGCAGCTTAGCGGGGGGAAGGTACAATGAGCAGTTCTTC. The complete variable domain, with remaining parts taken from reference TRBV7-2 and TRBJ2-1, reads GAGVSQSPSNKVTEKGKDVELRCDPISGHTALYWYRQSLGQGLEFLIYFQGNSAPDKSGLPSDRFSAERTGGSVSTLTIQRTQQEDSAVYLCASSLAGGRYNEQFFGPGTRLTVL.